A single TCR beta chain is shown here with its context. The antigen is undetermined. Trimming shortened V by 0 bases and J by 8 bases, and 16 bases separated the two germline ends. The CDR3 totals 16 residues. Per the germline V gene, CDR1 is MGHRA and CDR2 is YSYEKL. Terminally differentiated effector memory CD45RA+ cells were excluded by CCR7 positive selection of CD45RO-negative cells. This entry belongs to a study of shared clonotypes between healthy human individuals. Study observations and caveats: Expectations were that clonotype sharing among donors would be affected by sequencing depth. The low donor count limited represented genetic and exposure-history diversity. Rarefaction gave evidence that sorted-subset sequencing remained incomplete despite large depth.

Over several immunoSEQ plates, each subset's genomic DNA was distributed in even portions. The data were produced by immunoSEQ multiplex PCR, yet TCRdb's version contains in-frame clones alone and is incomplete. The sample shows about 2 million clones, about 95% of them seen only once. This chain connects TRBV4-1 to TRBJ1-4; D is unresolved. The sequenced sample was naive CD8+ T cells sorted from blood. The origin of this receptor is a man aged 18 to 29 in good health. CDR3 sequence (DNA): TGCGCCAGCAGCCAAGATCCAAGGCTGCTGGGAGAAAAACTGTTTTTT. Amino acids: CASSQDPRLLGEKLFF.